Below are 23 T cell receptor beta chains sequenced from a single sample in a study of response to subunit inactivated influenza vaccine. TCRdb called the RT-PCR reads again in MiXCR, with one record for every CDR3 protein. The sample lists 610,000 or so distinct CDR3 sequences; 14% were seen once. The sample consisted of PBMCs from blood, taken approximately 13 days after vaccination. Source of these receptors: a man aged 50 to 60 who received an inactivated influenza vaccine.

This chain connects TRBV7-9 to TRBJ2-7; D ambiguous. The V end was cut by 2 bases, the J end by 6 bases, with 17 bases between. This CDR3 spans 15 amino acids. Germline CDR1 reads SEHNR; CDR2 reads FQNEAQ (reference sequence). In DNA form, the CDR3 reads TGTGCCAGCAGCTTAAGGCCGACTGGGGTGGGCGAGCAGTACTTC. Translated, it gives CASSLRPTGVGEQYF.

Only a few counts were recorded for this clonotype. The rearrangement links TRBV2 to TRBJ2-7, with 8 bases identical to TRBD2. This CDR3 region has 14 residues. Germline loops: CDR1 SNHLY, CDR2 FYNNEI. The V segment lost 4 bases and the J segment 2 bases; nucleotides outside the gene matches: 4. The CDR3 DNA follows: TGTGCCAGCAGTGTTAATAGCGGGGCCTACGAGCAGTACTTC. This codes for CASSVNSGAYEQYF.

The J gene is TRBJ1-2, the V gene TRBV6-2 or TRBV6-3, with 9 bases matching TRBD1. Looked up from germline, CDR1 is MNHEY and CDR2 is SVGEGT. This CDR3 comprises 16 residues. The V segment lost 4 bases and the J segment 2 bases; nucleotides outside the gene matches: 8. The CDR3 DNA reads TGTGCCAGCAGTTCCAATACCGGGACAGGGAACTATGGCTACACCTTC. Protein product: CASSSNTGTGNYGYTF.

The chain joins TRBV18 to TRBJ1-1, with a possible D match to TRBD1 (6 bases). The V gene's germline CDR1 is KGHSH and CDR2 LQKENI. Trimming left V 6 bases short and J 5 bases short, with 13 bases between. The CDR3 is 13 amino acids. The CDR3 is CASSGGAGTEAFF. The CDR3 DNA reads TGTGCCAGCTCCGGGGGCGCCGGGACTGAAGCTTTCTTT. Full variable domain (remainder filled in from reference TRBV18 and TRBJ1-1): NAGVMQNPRHLVRRRGQEARLRCSPMKGHSHVYWYRQLPEEGLKFMVYLQKENIIDESGMPKERFSAEFPKEGPSILRIQQVVRGDSAAYFCASSGGAGTEAFFGQGTRLTVV.

The V gene is TRBV3-1, the J gene TRBJ2-5; D unclear. The length of the CDR3 is 15 residues. V was trimmed by 1 base and J by 5 bases, leaving 14 bases between them. The V gene's germline CDR1 is LGHDT and CDR2 YNNKEL (reference sequence). CDR3 DNA sequence: TGTGCCAGCAGCCAAGCGGGCGGCTGGGCGGAGACCCAGTACTTC. Translating it yields CASSQAGGWAETQYF.

There are many counts of this clonotype. The gene calls are TRBV9 and TRBJ2-3; D might be TRBD2 (5 bases). This CDR3 is built from 14 residues. Germline CDR1 SGDLS, CDR2 YYNGEE. V gave up 6 bases and J gave up 0 bases, with 11 bases separating them. This CDR3 reads CASTKDFSTDTQYF. The CDR3 DNA is TGTGCCAGCACCAAGGACTTCAGCACAGATACGCAGTATTTT. Drawing the rest from reference TRBV9 and TRBJ2-3, the complete variable domain is DSGVTQTPKHLITATGQRVTLRCSPRSGDLSVYWYQQSLDQGLQFLIQYYNGEERAKGNILERFSAQQFPDLHSELNLSSLELGDSALYFCASTKDFSTDTQYFGPGTRLTVL.

This chain uses TRBV24-1 with TRBJ2-7; maybe TRBD2 (5 bases). CDR1 is KGHDR and CDR2 is SFDVKD in the germline V gene. Trimming pared 2 bases from V and 6 bases from J, leaving 10 bases between. The CDR3 sequence is 13 residues long. The CDR3 sequence is CATSDSNGVEQYF. CDR3 DNA: TGTGCCACCAGTGATTCTAACGGGGTCGAGCAGTACTTC.

V is TRBV7-2 and J is TRBJ2-7, with D unresolved. The CDR3 contains 15 residues. CDR1 and CDR2 (germline): SGHTA, FQGNSA. With 2 bases removed from V and 6 bases from J, the gap between germline ends came to 17 bases. The CDR3 bases are TGTGCCAGCAGCTTAAGAGCGACCTTTGAAGTCGAGCAGTACTTC. As protein: CASSLRATFEVEQYF.

The V call is TRBV27, the J call TRBJ1-2; no definite D call. The germline CDR1 and CDR2 sequences are MNHEY and SMNVEV (reference sequence). The CDR3 runs to 18 residues. V was shortened by 8 bases and J by 3 bases, with 28 bases between the two germline ends. The CDR3 sequence is CASGRYSYRASGDYGYTF. Here the CDR3 DNA reads TGTGCCAGCGGCCGGTATTCCTACCGGGCCTCCGGTGACTATGGCTACACCTTC.

This chain uses TRBV11-2 with TRBJ2-1; 14 positions match TRBD2. Losses at the gene ends were 5 bases for V and 8 bases for J; bases not matched to a gene: 8. The germline CDR1 and CDR2 sequences are SGHAT and FQNNGV. This CDR3 is built from 16 residues. The CDR3 loop reads CASSPRTSGRIDEQFF. CDR3 DNA sequence: TGTGCCAGCAGCCCACGGACTAGCGGGAGGATCGATGAGCAGTTCTTC.

This clonotype was found a few times. The chain carries TRBV7-2 and TRBJ2-5; 11 nucleotides agree with TRBD2. Losses at the gene ends were 1 base for V and 5 bases for J; bases not matched to a gene: 3. The CDR3 consists of 15 residues. The germline V gene has CDR1 SGHTA and CDR2 FQGNSA. Written as DNA, the CDR3 is TGTGCCAGCAGCTTAGAATCTAGCGGGGGGGAGACCCAGTACTTC. This codes for CASSLESSGGETQYF.

J is TRBJ1-1 and V is TRBV6-1, with unresolved D. V was shortened by 3 bases and J by 1 base, with 3 bases between the two germline ends. This CDR3 spans 12 amino acids. Germline V lookup: CDR1 MNHNS, CDR2 SASEGT. CDR3 sequence: CASSERNTEAFF. The CDR3 DNA reads TGTGCCAGCAGTGAGAGGAACACTGAAGCTTTCTTT.

This clonotype was seen many times. The chain is built from TRBV10-3 and TRBJ2-1; D might be TRBD2 (5 bases). CDR3 length: 15 residues. The V end lost 4 bases, the J end lost 0 bases, and 10 bases lay between the germline ends. Per germline, CDR1 ENHRY and CDR2 SYGVKD. CDR3 amino acids: CAISAAAGSYNEQFF. The CDR3 bases are TGTGCCATCAGTGCGGCGGCGGGCTCCTACAATGAGCAGTTCTTC.

This clonotype was seen ten or more times. The chain employs TRBV10-2 and TRBJ2-2, with TRBD2 as a possible D gene (5 bases). Trimming pared 6 bases from V and 7 bases from J, leaving 15 bases between. CDR3 length: 14 amino acids. Germline values: CDR1 WSHSY, CDR2 SAAADI. CDR3 nucleotide sequence: TGCGCCAGCAGGAACTCACTAGTATACGGGGAGCTGTTTTTT. Translation: CASRNSLVYGELFF.

This clonotype was seen a handful of times. The chain joins TRBV4-3 to TRBJ2-3, with D possibly TRBD2 on 6 matching bases. The CDR3 length is 17 residues. V was clipped by 1 base and J by 6 bases, with 20 bases between them. Germline V gene data show CDR1 as LGHNA and CDR2 as YSLEER. CDR3 DNA: TGCGCCAGCAGCCAAGGCGTGCGGGGACTTAGGTTGGATACGCAGTATTTT. Translating it yields CASSQGVRGLRLDTQYF.

The chain links TRBV24-1 to TRBJ2-7; 12 bases align to TRBD2. CDR3 length: 16 residues. From germline, CDR1 is KGHDR and CDR2 SFDVKD. Germline trimming cut 4 bases from V and 4 bases from J; bases unmatched to any gene: 7. The CDR3, as DNA: TGTGCCACCAGTGACCCTTCTAGCGGGAGGGCGTACGAGCAGTACTTC. Its protein product is CATSDPSSGRAYEQYF.

This clonotype was seen a handful of times. V usage is TRBV7-6 and J usage is TRBJ2-1; perhaps TRBD2 as D (6 bases). This CDR3 is 14 amino acids long. Trimming removed 2 bases from V and 4 bases from J, with 9 bases in between. Germline CDR1 and CDR2: SGHVS and FNYEAQ. CDR3 sequence: CASSLREIYNEQFF. The CDR3 bases are TGTGCCAGCAGCTTACGGGAGATTTACAATGAGCAGTTCTTC.

This clonotype was counted many times. The rearrangement uses TRBV29-1 and TRBJ1-2; 7 positions match TRBD1. The CDR3 is 12 amino acids. The V segment lost 5 bases and the J segment 2 bases; nucleotides outside the gene matches: 2. CDR1 and CDR2 from the germline V gene are SQVTM and ANQGSEA. The CDR3 nucleotides are TGCAGCGTTCGACAGGGCAACTATGGCTACACCTTC. Amino acid sequence: CSVRQGNYGYTF.

This clonotype was seen only a few times. The gene calls are TRBV5-1 and TRBJ2-7; 9 nucleotides agree with TRBD1. With 2 bases clipped from V and 6 bases from J, the junction kept 6 bases outside the gene matches. Germline CDR1 is SGHRS and CDR2 is YFSETQ. CDR3 length: 14 residues. DNA for the CDR3: TGCGCCAGCAGCTTCTCCGGGACAGGGTCCGAGCAGTACTTC. Translated, it gives CASSFSGTGSEQYF.

This chain links TRBV6-2 or TRBV6-3 with TRBJ1-1; weak D call: TRBD1 (6 bases). Trimming cost V 7 bases and J 4 bases, with 19 bases left between them. Per germline, CDR1 MNHEY and CDR2 SVGEGT. This CDR3 contains 15 residues. For the CDR3, the DNA is TGTGCCAGCAAGGCGGGGGCCAGGGGCGGCACTGAAGCTTTCTTT. Encoded protein: CASKAGARGGTEAFF.

V gene TRBV12-3 or TRBV12-4 combines with J gene TRBJ2-1, with 10 bases aligning to TRBD2. V lost 4 bases to trimming and J lost 7 bases; unmatched junction nucleotides: 7. The CDR3 consists of 15 residues. The CDR3 here is CASSSRLAGFNEQFF. The CDR3 DNA sequence: TGTGCCAGCAGTTCTCGACTAGCGGGCTTTAATGAGCAGTTCTTC.

This clonotype was observed a few times. V is TRBV24-1 and J is TRBJ2-3; 14 nucleotides line up with TRBD2. Trimming removed 2 bases from V and 3 bases from J; junction bases left unmatched: 3. This CDR3 is 17 amino acids long. From germline, CDR1 is KGHDR and CDR2 SFDVKD. CDR3 sequence reads: CATSDSGLAGATDTQYF. The CDR3 DNA reads as TGTGCCACCAGTGATTCGGGACTAGCGGGAGCTACAGATACGCAGTATTTT.

This clonotype was seen a few times. The chain carries TRBV11-2 and TRBJ1-5; D is unclear. CDR3 length: 19 amino acids. CDR1 and CDR2 from the germline V gene are SGHAT and FQNNGV. V lost 2 bases to trimming and J lost 5 bases, with 25 bases between them. The CDR3 region has the DNA TGTGCCAGCAGCTTACAAGGGCCGCTGAAGTCCCATATTCATCAGCCCCAGCATTTT. It encodes CASSLQGPLKSHIHQPQHF.